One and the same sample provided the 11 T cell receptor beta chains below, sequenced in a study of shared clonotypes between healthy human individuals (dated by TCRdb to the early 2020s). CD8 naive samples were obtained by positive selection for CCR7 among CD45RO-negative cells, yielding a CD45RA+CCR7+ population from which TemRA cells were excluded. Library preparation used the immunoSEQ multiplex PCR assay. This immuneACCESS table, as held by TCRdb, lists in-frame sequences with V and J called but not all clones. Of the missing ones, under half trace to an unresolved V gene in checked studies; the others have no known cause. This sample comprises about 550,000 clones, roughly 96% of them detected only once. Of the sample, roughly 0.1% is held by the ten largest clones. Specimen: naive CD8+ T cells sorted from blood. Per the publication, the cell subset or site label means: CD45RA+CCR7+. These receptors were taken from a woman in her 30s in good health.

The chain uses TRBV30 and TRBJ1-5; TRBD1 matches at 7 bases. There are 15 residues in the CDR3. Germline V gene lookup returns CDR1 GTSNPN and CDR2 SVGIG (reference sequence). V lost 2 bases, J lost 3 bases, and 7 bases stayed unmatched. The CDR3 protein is CAWSPKDRDNQPQHF. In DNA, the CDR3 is TGTGCCTGGAGTCCCAAAGACAGGGACAATCAGCCCCAGCATTTT.

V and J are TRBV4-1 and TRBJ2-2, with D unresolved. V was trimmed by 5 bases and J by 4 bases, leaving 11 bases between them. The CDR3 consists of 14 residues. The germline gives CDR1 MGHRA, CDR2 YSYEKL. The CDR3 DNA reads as TGCGCCAGCAGCGAAACAATCCTCACCGGGGAGCTGTTTTTT. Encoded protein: CASSETILTGELFF.

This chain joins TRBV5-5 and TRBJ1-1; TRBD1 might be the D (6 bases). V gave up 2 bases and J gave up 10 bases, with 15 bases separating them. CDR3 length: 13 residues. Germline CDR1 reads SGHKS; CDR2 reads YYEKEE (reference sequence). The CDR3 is CASSFSGEGGAFF. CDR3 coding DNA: TGTGCCAGCAGCTTTTCAGGGGAAGGGGGAGCTTTCTTT.

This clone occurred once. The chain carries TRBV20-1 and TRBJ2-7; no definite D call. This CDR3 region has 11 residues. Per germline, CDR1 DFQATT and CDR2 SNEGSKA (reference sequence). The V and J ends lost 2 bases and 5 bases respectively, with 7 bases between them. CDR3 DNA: TGCAGTGCTAGACTAGTTAACGAGCAGTACTTC. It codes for CSARLVNEQYF.

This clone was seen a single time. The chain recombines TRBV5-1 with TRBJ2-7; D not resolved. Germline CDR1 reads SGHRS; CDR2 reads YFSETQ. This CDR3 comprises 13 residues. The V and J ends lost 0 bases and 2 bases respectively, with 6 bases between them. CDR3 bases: TGCGCCAGCAGCTTGGATATGGCCTACGAGCAGTACTTC. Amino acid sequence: CASSLDMAYEQYF.

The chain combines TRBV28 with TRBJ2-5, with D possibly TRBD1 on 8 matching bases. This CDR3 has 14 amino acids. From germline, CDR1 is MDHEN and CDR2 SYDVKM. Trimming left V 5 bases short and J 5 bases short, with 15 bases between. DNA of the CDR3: TGTGCCAGCAGTAATACAGGGGGGGACGAGACCCAGTACTTC. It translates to CASSNTGGDETQYF. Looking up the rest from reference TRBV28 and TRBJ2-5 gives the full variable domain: DVKVTQSSRYLVKRTGEKVFLECVQDMDHENMFWYRQDPGLGLRLIYFSYDVKMKEKGDIPEGYSVSREKKERFSLILESASTNQTSMYLCASSNTGGDETQYFGPGTRLLVL.

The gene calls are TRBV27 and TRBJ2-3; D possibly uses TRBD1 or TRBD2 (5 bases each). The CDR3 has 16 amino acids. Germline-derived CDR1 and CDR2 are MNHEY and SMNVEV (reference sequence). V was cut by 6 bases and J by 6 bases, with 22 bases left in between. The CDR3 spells CASSLSKGTPDDTQYF. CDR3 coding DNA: TGTGCCAGCAGCCTATCAAAAGGGACCCCGGACGATACGCAGTATTTT.

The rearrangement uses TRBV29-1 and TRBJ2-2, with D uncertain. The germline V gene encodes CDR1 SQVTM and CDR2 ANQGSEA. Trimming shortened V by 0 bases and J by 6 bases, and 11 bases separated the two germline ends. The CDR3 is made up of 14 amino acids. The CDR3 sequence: CSVEEVGAPGELFF. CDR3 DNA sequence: TGCAGCGTTGAAGAGGTGGGCGCCCCCGGGGAGCTGTTTTTT.

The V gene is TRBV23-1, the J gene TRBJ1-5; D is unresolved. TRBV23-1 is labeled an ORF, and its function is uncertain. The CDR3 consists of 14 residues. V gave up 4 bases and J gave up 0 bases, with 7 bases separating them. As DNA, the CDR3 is TGCGCCAGCAGTCCGACATATAGCAATCAGCCCCAGCATTTT. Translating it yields CASSPTYSNQPQHF.

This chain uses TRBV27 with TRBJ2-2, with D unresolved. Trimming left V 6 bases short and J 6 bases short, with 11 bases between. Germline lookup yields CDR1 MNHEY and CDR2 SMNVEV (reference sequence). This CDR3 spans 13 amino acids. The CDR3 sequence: CASSPRYAGELFF. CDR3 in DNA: TGTGCCAGCAGCCCCCGGTACGCCGGGGAGCTGTTTTTT.

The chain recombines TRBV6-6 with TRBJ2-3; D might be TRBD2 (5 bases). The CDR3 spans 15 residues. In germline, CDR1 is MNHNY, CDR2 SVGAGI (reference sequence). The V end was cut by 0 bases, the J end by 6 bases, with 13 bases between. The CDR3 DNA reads TGTGCCAGCAGTTACTCGAGTGGGGTAGCGGATACGCAGTATTTT. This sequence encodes CASSYSSGVADTQYF.